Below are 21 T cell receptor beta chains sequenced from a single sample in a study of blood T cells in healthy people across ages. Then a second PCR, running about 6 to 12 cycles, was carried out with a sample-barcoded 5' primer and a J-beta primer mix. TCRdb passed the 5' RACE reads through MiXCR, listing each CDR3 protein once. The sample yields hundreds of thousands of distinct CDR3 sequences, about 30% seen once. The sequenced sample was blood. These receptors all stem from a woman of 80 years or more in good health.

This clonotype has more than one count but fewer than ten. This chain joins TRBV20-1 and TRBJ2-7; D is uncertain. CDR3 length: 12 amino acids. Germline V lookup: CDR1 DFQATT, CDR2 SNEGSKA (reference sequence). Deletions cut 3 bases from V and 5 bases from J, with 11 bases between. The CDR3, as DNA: TGCAGTGCTAGGTTTGATCGGGACGAGCAGTACTTC. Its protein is CSARFDRDEQYF.

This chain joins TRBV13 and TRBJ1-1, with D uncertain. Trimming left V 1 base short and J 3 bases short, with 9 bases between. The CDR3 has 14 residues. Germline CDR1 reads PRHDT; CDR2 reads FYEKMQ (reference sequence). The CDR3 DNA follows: TGTGCCAGCAGCTTAGCCGGGAGGCACACTGAAGCTTTCTTT. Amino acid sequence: CASSLAGRHTEAFF.

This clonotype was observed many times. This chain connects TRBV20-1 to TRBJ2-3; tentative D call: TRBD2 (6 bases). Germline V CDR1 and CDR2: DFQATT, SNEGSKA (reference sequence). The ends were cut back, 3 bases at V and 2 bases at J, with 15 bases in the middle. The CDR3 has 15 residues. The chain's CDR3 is CSASDGDSFTDTQYF. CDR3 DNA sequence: TGCAGTGCTAGTGACGGGGACTCTTTCACAGATACGCAGTATTTT.

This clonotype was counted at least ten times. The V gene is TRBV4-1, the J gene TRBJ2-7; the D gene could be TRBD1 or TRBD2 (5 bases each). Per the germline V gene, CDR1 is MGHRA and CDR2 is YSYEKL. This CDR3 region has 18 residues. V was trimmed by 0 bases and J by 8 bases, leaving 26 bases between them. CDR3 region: CASSQEGDAGPTSFQQYF. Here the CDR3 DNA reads TGCGCCAGCAGCCAAGAAGGGGACGCAGGGCCGACTTCCTTCCAGCAGTACTTC.

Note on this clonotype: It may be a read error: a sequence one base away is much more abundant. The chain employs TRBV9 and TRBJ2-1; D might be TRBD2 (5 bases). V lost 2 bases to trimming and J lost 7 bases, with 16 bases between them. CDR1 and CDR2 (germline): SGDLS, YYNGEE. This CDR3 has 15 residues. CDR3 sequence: CASSVASRPGNEQFF. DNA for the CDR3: TGTGCCAGCAGCGTTGCCTCGAGACCGGGGAATGAGCAGTTCTTC.

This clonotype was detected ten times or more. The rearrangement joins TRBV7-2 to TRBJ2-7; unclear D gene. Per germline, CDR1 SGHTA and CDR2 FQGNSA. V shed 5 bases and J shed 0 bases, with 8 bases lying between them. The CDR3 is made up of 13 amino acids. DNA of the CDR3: TGTGCCAGCAGCATTTCGAGCTCCTACGAGCAGTACTTC. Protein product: CASSISSSYEQYF.

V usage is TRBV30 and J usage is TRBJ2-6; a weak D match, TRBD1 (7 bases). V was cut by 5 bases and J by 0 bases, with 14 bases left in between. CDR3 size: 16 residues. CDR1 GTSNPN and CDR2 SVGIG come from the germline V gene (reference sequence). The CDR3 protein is CAWGTDSGSGANVLTF. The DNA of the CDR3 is TGTGCCTGGGGGACAGATAGCGGCTCTGGGGCCAACGTCCTGACTTTC.

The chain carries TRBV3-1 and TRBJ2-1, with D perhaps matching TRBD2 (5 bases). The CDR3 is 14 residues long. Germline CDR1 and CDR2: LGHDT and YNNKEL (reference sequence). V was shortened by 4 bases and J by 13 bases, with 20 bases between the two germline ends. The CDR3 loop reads CASSLRTGEETQFF. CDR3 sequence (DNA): TGTGCCAGCAGCCTGAGGACTGGCGAAGAGACCCAGTTCTTC.

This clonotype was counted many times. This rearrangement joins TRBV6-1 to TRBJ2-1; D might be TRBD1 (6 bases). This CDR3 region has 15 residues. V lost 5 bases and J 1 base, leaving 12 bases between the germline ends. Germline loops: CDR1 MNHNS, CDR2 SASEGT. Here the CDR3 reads CASSNRAFSYNEQFF. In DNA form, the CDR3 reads TGTGCCAGCAGTAACAGGGCCTTTTCCTACAATGAGCAGTTCTTC.

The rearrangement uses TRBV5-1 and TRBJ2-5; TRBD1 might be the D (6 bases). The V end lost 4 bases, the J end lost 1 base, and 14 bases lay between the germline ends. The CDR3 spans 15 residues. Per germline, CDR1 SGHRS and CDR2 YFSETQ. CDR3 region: CASSPDGTPQETQYF. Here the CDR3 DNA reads TGCGCCAGCAGCCCCGATGGGACACCCCAAGAGACCCAGTACTTC. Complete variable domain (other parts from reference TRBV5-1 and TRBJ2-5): KAGVTQTPRYLIKTRGQQVTLSCSPISGHRSVSWYQQTPGQGLQFLFEYFSETQRNKGNFPGRFSGRQFSNSRSEMNVSTLELGDSALYLCASSPDGTPQETQYFGPGTRLLVL.

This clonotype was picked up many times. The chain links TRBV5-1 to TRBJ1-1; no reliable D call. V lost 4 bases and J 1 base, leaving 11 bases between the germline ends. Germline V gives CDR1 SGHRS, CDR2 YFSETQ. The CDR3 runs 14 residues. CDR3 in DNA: TGCGCCAGCAGCCCGGCAGGTTCGAACACTGAAGCTTTCTTT. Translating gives CASSPAGSNTEAFF.

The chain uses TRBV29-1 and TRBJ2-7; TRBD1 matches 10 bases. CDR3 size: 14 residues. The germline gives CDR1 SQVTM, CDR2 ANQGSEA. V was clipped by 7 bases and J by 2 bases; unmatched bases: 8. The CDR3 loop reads CSGGDRGATYEQYF. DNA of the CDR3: TGCAGCGGAGGGGACAGGGGCGCTACCTACGAGCAGTACTTC.

CDR3 sequence (DNA): TGTGCCAGCAGTCCTTTTGGGACAGGGGTTACACCCCTCCACTTT. As protein: CASSPFGTGVTPLHF. The chain uses TRBV28 and TRBJ1-6; TRBD1 matches at 10 bases. V lost 5 bases and J lost 11; bases outside the gene matches: 9. There are 15 residues in the CDR3. The germline gives CDR1 MDHEN, CDR2 SYDVKM.

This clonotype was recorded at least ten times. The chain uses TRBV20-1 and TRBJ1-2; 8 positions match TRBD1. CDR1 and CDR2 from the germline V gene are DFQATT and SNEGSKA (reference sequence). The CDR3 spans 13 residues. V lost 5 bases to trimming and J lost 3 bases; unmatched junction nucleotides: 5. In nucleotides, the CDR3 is TGCAGTGCTGACCCAGGGGGCGACTATGGCTACACCTTC. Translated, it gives CSADPGGDYGYTF.

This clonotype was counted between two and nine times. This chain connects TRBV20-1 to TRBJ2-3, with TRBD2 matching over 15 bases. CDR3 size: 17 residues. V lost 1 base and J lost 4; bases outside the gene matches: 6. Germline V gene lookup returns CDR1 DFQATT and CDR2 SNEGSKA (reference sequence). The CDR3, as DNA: TGCAGTGCTAGAGGGACTAGCGGGGGGGCCGGTGCAGATACGCAGTATTTT. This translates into CSARGTSGGAGADTQYF.

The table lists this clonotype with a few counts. CDR3 protein: CASSPPGQGANTEAFF. The CDR3 nucleotides read TGTGCCAGCTCACCACCGGGGCAGGGGGCGAACACTGAAGCTTTCTTT. This sequence joins TRBV18 and TRBJ1-1; 8 nucleotides line up with TRBD1. CDR1 KGHSH and CDR2 LQKENI come from the germline V gene. The CDR3 loop spans 16 amino acids. The ends lost 0 bases at V and 1 base at J; junction bases unmatched: 4.

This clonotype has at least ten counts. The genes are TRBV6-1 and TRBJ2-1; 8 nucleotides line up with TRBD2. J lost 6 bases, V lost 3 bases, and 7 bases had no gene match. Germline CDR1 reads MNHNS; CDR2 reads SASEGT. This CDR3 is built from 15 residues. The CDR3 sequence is CASSEGGTRGNEQFF. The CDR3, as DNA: TGTGCCAGCAGTGAGGGGGGGACTAGGGGCAATGAGCAGTTCTTC.

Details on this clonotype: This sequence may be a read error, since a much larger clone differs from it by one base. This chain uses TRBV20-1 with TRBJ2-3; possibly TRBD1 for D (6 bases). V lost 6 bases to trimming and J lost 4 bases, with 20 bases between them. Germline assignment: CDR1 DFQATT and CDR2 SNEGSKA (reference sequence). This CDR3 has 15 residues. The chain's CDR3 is CSARISRGVPDTQYF. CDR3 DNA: TGCAGTGCGAGGATTTCCAGGGGAGTCCCAGATACGCAGTATTTT.

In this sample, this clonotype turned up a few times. The DNA for the CDR3 is TGCAGTGCTAGAGCGGGCATCGCAGACTCCTACGAGCAGTACTTC. Residues: CSARAGIADSYEQYF. V usage is TRBV20-1 and J usage is TRBJ2-7, with unresolved D. V was cut by 1 base and J by 0 bases, with 13 bases left in between. Looked up from germline, CDR1 is DFQATT and CDR2 is SNEGSKA (reference sequence). The CDR3 is 15 amino acids.

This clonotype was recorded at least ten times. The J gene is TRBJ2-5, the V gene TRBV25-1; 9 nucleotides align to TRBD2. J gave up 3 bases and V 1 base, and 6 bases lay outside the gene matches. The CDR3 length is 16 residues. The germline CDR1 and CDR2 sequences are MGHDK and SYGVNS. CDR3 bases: TGTGCCAGCAGTGAATGGGGTAGCGGGGGTAAAGAGACCCAGTACTTC. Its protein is CASSEWGSGGKETQYF.

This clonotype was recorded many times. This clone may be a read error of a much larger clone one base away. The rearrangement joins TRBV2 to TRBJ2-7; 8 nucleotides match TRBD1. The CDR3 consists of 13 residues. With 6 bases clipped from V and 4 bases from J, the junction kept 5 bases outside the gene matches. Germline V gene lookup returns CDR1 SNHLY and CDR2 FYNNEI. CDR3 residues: CASRGTGVYEQYF. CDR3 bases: TGTGCCAGCAGGGGGACAGGAGTTTACGAGCAGTACTTC.